The entry below gives a single T cell receptor beta chain sequence along with its context. TCRdb's copy holds only in-frame clones and misses some; the assay was immunoSEQ multiplex PCR. The sample lists over 150,000 clones, roughly 89% occurring once. The source of the sample is a study of blood T cell repertoires in COVID-19. There are 15 residues in the CDR3. Germline V gene data show CDR1 as MNHEY and CDR2 as SVGAGI. J was trimmed by 7 bases and V by 2 bases; bases with no gene match: 10. The V call is TRBV6-5, the J call TRBJ1-2; 7 nucleotides line up with TRBD1. The sequence was collected from a man between 50 and 59 years old with acute or convalescent COVID-19. Sequencing was carried out using peripheral blood. CDR3 DNA sequence: TGTGCCAGCAGTTACGACAGGGAAAAATCGGGTGGCTACACCTTC. Encoded protein: CASSYDREKSGGYTF.